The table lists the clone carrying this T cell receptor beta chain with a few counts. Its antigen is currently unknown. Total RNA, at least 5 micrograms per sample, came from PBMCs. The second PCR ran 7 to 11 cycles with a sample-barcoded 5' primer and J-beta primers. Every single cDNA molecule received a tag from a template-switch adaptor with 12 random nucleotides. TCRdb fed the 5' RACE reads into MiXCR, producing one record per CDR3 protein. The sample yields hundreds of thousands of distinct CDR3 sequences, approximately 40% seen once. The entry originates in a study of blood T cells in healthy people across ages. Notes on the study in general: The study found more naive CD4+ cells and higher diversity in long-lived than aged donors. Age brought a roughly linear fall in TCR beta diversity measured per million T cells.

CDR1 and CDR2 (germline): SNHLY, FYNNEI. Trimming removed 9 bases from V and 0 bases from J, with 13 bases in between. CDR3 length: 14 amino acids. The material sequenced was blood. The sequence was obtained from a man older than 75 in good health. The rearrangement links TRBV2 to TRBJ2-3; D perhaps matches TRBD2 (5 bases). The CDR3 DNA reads TGTGCCAGGGGAGACGGAGACAGCACAGATACGCAGTATTTT. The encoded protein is CARGDGDSTDTQYF. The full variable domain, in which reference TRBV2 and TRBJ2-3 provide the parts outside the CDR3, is EPEVTQTPSHQVTQMGQEVILRCVPISNHLYFYWYRQILGQKVEFLVSFYNNEISEKSEIFDDQFSVERPDGSNFTLKIRSTKLEDSAMYFCARGDGDSTDTQYFGPGTRLTVL.